A single sample is the source of the 11 T cell receptor beta chains below, sequenced in a study of T-cell memory formation after mild COVID-19. A single record per CDR3 protein comes from TCRdb applying MiXCR to the 5' RACE reads. The table lists 530,000 or so distinct CDR3 sequences, approximately 15% of them singletons. The sequenced sample was PBMCs or a T cell subset sorted from them (not recorded which). These receptors were collected from an adult woman who had mild COVID-19 (a few samples of this study predate the infection). Cell type and time point are not known.

The chain carries TRBV6-5 and TRBJ1-1; D gene unclear. The CDR3 loop spans 13 amino acids. Germline V gene lookup returns CDR1 MNHEY and CDR2 SVGAGI. Trimming removed 8 bases at V and 1 base at J, with 11 bases between. CDR3 sequence (DNA): TGTGCCAGCTCCCAGTCTCAGAACACTGAAGCTTTCTTT. It specifies CASSQSQNTEAFF.

This clonotype was recorded a few times. The J gene is TRBJ2-7, the V gene TRBV6-2 or TRBV6-3; TRBD2 aligns across 10 bases. CDR3 length: 16 amino acids. J was trimmed by 3 bases and V by 0 bases; bases with no gene match: 5. CDR1 is MNHEY and CDR2 is SVGEGT in the germline V gene. The CDR3 DNA sequence: TGTGCCAGCAGTTACTCTCCGGGACTAGCGATCTACGAGCAGTACTTC. This codes for CASSYSPGLAIYEQYF.

V gene TRBV4-3 combines with J gene TRBJ2-3; 10 bases align to TRBD2. V lost 0 bases and J lost 0; bases outside the gene matches: 6. From germline, CDR1 is LGHNA and CDR2 YSLEER. This CDR3 has 18 residues. In DNA form, the CDR3 reads TGCGCCAGCAGCCAAGATCGAGCGGGAGGGCCCAGCACAGATACGCAGTATTTT. It codes for CASSQDRAGGPSTDTQYF.

This clonotype was recorded a few times. The gene calls are TRBV4-1 and TRBJ2-7; a possible D gene is TRBD1 (5 bases). Per germline, CDR1 MGHRA and CDR2 YSYEKL. Trimming removed 2 bases from V and 2 bases from J, with 10 bases in between. The CDR3 is made up of 14 amino acids. The CDR3 region is CASSQSVGAYEQYF. CDR3 DNA: TGCGCCAGCAGCCAATCCGTAGGGGCCTACGAGCAGTACTTC.

This sequence joins TRBV7-3 and TRBJ2-1; 9 bases match TRBD2. V lost 0 bases and J lost 6; bases outside the gene matches: 6. The CDR3 sequence is 16 residues long. From germline, CDR1 is SGHTA and CDR2 FQGTGA. The CDR3 nucleotides read TGTGCCAGCAGCTTAACTTCTAGCGGGGATTTCAATGAGCAGTTCTTC. Protein: CASSLTSSGDFNEQFF.

This clonotype was seen only a few times. The V gene is TRBV9, the J gene TRBJ1-1; D is possibly TRBD1 (6 bases). The CDR3 loop spans 14 amino acids. CDR1 is SGDLS and CDR2 is YYNGEE in the germline V gene. Trimming removed 2 bases at V and 6 bases at J, with 14 bases between. This CDR3 reads CASSVGTRGAEAFF. In nucleotides, the CDR3 is TGTGCCAGCAGCGTCGGGACGAGGGGGGCTGAAGCTTTCTTT.

This clonotype was seen just once. The J gene is TRBJ2-7, the V gene TRBV11-3, with 7 bases matching TRBD2. Trimming at V came to 5 bases and at J to 5 bases, leaving 12 bases not matched to a gene. The CDR3 has 15 amino acids. CDR1 and CDR2 (germline): SGHNT, YENEEA. The CDR3 loop is CASSRSLRENHEQYF. The CDR3 region has the DNA TGTGCCAGCAGCCGCTCATTGCGGGAGAACCACGAGCAGTACTTC.

This rearrangement joins TRBV5-4 to TRBJ1-2; the D gene is possibly TRBD1 (5 bases). CDR1 is SGHNT, CDR2 YYREEE, per germline (reference sequence). Deletions cut 4 bases from V and 7 bases from J, with 14 bases between. The CDR3 runs to 13 residues. CDR3 nucleotide sequence: TGTGCCAGCAGCCGGAACGGGGACGTTGGCTACACCTTC. The encoded protein is CASSRNGDVGYTF.

V usage is TRBV30 and J usage is TRBJ2-1; a possible D gene is TRBD2 (5 bases). The germline V gene encodes CDR1 GTSNPN and CDR2 SVGIG (reference sequence). V was shortened by 0 bases and J by 5 bases, with 20 bases between the two germline ends. The CDR3 loop spans 17 amino acids. CDR3 amino acids: CAWSVLRTGLGDNEQFF. The CDR3 DNA sequence: TGTGCCTGGAGTGTATTGAGGACGGGGTTAGGAGACAATGAGCAGTTCTTC.

V and J are TRBV7-8 and TRBJ2-2; possible D gene TRBD1, 6 bases. Per the germline V gene, CDR1 is SGHVS and CDR2 is FQNEAQ. Trimming removed 5 bases from V and 7 bases from J, with 14 bases in between. The CDR3 extends over 14 amino acids. CDR3 bases: TGTGCCAGCAGCCCGAACAGGGTAAACGGGGAGCTGTTTTTT. Amino acid sequence: CASSPNRVNGELFF.

This clonotype has just a few counts. V usage is TRBV6-6 and J usage is TRBJ2-7; 9 positions agree with TRBD1. With V trimmed by 2 bases and J by 3 bases, 2 bases remained unmatched. Germline assignment: CDR1 MNHNY and CDR2 SVGAGI (reference sequence). The CDR3 extends over 14 amino acids. As DNA, the CDR3 is TGTGCCAGCAGTTACAGGGACAGGGTCTACGAGCAGTACTTC. This codes for CASSYRDRVYEQYF.